The count of the clone carrying this T cell receptor (beta chain) is one. Profiled with immunoSEQ multiplex PCR; TCRdb holds only in-frame clones, not every one. The data hold 120,000 or so clones, with 85% to 90% observed a single time. The sample comes from a study of cytomegalovirus exposure and HLA in healthy donors. Germline CDR1 MDHEN, CDR2 SYDVKM. Trimming removed 10 bases from V and 3 bases from J; junction bases left unmatched: 9. The CDR3 is made up of 13 amino acids. The rearrangement links TRBV28 to TRBJ2-7; TRBD1 matches 7 bases. Input material: PBMCs. This sequence was found in a woman in her late teens or twenties in good health and CMV-seronegative. CDR3 sequence (DNA): TGTGCCACCCTCCCCCGGACAGGCTACGAGCAGTACTTC. It encodes CATLPRTGYEQYF.